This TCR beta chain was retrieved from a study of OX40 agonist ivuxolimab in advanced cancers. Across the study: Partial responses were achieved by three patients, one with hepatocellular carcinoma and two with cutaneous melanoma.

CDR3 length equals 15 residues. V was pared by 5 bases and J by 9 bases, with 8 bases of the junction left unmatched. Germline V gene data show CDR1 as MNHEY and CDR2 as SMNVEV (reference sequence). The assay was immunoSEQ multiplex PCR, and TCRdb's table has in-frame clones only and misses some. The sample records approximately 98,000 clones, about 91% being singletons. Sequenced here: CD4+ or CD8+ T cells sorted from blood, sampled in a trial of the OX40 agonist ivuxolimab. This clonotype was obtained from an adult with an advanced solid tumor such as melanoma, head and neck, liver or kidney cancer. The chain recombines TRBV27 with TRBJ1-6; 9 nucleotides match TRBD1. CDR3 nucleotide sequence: TGTGCCAGCAGTCCCTCGACAGGGGGAAGTTCACCCCTCCACTTT. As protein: CASSPSTGGSSPLHF.